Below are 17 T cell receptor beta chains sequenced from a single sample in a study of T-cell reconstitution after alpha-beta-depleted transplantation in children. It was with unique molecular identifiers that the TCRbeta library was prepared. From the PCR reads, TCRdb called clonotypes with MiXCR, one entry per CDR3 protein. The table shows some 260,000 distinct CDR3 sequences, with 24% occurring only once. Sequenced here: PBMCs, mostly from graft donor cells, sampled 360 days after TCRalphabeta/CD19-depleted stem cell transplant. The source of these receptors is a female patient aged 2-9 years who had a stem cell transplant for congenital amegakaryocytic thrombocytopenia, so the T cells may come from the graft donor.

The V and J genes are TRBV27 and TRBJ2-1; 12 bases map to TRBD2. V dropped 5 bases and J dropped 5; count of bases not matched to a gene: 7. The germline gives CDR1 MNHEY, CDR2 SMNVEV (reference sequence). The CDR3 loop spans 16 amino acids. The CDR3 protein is CASSTLAGGLHNEQFF. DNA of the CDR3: TGTGCCAGCAGTACCCTAGCGGGAGGGCTCCACAATGAGCAGTTCTTC.

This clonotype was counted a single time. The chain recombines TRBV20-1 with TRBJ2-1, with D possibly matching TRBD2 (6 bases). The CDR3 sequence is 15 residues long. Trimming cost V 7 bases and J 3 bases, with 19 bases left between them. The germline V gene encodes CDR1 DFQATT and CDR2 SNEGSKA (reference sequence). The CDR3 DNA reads TGCAGTGGGGAATTTTTAGCGGCCCGCTACAATGAGCAGTTCTTC. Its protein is CSGEFLAARYNEQFF.

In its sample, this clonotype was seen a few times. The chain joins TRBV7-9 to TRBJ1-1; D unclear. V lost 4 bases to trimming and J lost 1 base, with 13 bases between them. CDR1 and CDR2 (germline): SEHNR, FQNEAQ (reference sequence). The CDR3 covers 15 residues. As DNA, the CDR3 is TGTGCCAGCAGCTCTGCATTCCGTCGGAACACTGAAGCTTTCTTT. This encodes CASSSAFRRNTEAFF. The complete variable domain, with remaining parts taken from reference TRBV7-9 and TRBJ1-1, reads DTGVSQNPRHKITKRGQNVTFRCDPISEHNRLYWYRQTLGQGPEFLTYFQNEAQLEKSRLLSDRFSAERPKGSFSTLEIQRTEQGDSAMYLCASSSAFRRNTEAFFGQGTRLTVV.

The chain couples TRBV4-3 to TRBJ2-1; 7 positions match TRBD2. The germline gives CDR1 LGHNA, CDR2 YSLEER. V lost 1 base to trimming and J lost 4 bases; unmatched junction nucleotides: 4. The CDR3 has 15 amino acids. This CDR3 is CASSQVLSGYNEQFF. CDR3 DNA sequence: TGCGCCAGCAGCCAAGTTCTTAGCGGGTACAATGAGCAGTTCTTC.

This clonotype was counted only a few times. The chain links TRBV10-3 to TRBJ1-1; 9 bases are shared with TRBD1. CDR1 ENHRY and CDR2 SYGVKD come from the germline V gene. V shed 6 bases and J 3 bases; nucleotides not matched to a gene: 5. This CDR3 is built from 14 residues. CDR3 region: CAIRKRDRDTEAFF. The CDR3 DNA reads TGTGCCATCAGGAAACGGGACAGGGACACTGAAGCTTTCTTT.

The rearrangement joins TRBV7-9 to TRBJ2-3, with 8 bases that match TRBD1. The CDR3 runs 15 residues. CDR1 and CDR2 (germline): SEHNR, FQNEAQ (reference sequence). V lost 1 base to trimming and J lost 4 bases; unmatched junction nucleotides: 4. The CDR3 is CASSLVGTGSDTQYF. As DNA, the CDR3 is TGTGCCAGCAGCTTAGTGGGGACAGGTTCAGATACGCAGTATTTT.

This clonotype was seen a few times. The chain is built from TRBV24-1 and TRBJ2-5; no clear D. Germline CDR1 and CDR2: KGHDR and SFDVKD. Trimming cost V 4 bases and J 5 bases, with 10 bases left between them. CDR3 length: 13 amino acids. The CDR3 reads CATSDGFSETQYF. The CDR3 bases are TGTGCCACCAGTGACGGATTTTCGGAGACCCAGTACTTC.

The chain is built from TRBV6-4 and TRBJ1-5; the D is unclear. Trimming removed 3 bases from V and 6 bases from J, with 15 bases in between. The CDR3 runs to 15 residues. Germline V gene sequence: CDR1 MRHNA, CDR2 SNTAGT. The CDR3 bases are TGTGCCAGCAGTGAATTTATGGGTTCTAGTCAGCCCCAGCATTTT. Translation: CASSEFMGSSQPQHF.

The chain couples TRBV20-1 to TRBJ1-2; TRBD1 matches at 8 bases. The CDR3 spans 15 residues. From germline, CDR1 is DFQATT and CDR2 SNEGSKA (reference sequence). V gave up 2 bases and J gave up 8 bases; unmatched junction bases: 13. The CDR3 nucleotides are TGCAGTGCTAGAAAGCCGGGACAGGTGGCTTTCGGCTACACCTTC. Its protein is CSARKPGQVAFGYTF.

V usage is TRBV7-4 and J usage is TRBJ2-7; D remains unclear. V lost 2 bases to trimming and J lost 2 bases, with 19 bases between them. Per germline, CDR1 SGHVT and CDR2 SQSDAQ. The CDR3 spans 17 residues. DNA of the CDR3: TGTGCCAGCAGCTTAACCGAGCGTCAGAATTTTACCTACGAGCAGTACTTC. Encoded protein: CASSLTERQNFTYEQYF.

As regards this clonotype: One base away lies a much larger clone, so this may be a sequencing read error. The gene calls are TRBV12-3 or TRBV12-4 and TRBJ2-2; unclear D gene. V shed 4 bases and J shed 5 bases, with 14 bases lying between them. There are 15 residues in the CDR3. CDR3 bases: TGTGCCAGCAGTTCAGGCTTTTTTTTTACCGGGGAGCTGTTTTTT. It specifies CASSSGFFFTGELFF.

The DNA of the CDR3 is TGCAGTGCTAGTGAAGGGGATTACGAGCAGTACTTC. Its protein is CSASEGDYEQYF. V usage is TRBV20-1 and J usage is TRBJ2-7; the D gene is possibly TRBD1 (5 bases). The germline V and J ends were trimmed by 3 bases and 4 bases, with 10 bases remaining between them. Germline V lookup: CDR1 DFQATT, CDR2 SNEGSKA (reference sequence). CDR3 length equals 12 residues.

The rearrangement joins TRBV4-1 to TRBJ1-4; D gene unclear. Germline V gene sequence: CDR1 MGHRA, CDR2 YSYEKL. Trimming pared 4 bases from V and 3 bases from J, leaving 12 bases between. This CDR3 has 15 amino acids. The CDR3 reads CASSPYQLANEKLFF. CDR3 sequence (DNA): TGCGCCAGCAGCCCGTATCAGCTGGCTAATGAAAAACTGTTTTTT.

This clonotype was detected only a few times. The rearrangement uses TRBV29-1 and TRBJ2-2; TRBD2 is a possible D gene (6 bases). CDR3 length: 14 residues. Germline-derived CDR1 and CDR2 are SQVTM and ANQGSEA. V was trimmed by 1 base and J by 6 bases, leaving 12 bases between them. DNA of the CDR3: TGCAGCGTTGAAGGGAGGGGAGGAGCCGGGGAGCTGTTTTTT. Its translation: CSVEGRGGAGELFF.

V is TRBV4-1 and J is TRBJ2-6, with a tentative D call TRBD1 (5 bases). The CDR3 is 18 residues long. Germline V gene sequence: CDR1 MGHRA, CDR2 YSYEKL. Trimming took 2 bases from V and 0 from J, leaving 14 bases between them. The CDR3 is CASSQLLRGPSGANVLTF. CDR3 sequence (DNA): TGCGCCAGCAGCCAACTACTAAGGGGTCCCTCTGGGGCCAACGTCCTGACTTTC.

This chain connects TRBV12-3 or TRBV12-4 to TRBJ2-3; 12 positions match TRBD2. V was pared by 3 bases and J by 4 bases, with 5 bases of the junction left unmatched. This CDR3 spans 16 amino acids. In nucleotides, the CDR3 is TGTGCCAGCAGTTTCGGGACTAGCGGGCCTGCAGATACGCAGTATTTT. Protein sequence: CASSFGTSGPADTQYF.

The DNA of the CDR3 is TGCAGTGCTAGCCCGGGACAGACTATCACCTACGAGCAGTACTTC. This translates into CSASPGQTITYEQYF. The chain has TRBV20-1 and TRBJ2-7, with 7 bases identical to TRBD1. CDR1 is DFQATT, CDR2 SNEGSKA, per germline (reference sequence). V lost 3 bases to trimming and J lost 2 bases; unmatched junction nucleotides: 10. There are 15 residues in the CDR3.